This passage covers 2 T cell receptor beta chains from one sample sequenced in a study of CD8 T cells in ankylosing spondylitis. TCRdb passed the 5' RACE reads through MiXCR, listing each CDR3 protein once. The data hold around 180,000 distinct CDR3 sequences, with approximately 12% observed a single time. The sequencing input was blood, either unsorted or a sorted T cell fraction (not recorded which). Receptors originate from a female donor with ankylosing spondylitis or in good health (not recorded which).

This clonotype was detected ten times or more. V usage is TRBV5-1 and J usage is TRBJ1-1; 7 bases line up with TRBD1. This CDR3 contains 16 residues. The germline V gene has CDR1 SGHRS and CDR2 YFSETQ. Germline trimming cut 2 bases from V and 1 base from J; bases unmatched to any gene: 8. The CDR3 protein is CASSLETGTANTEAFF. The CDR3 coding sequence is TGCGCCAGCAGCTTAGAAACCGGGACAGCGAACACTGAAGCTTTCTTT.

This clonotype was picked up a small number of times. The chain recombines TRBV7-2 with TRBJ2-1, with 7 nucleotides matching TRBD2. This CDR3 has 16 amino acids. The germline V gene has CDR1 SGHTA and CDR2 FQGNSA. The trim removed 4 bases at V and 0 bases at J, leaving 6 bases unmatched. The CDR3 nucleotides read TGTGCCAGCAGCTGGGCTAGCGGAAGCTCCTACAATGAGCAGTTCTTC. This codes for CASSWASGSSYNEQFF.